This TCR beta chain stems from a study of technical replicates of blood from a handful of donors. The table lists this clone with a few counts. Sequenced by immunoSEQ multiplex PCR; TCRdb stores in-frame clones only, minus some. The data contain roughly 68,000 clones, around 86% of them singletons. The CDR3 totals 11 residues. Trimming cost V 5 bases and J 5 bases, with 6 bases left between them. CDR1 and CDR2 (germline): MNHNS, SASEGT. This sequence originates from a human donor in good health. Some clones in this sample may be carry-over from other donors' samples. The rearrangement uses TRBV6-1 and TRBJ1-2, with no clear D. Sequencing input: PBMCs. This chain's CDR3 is CASSPLYGYTF. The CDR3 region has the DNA TGTGCCAGCAGTCCCTTATATGGCTACACCTTC.